The clone carrying this T cell receptor beta chain was observed a handful of times. Its antigen is not known. TCR beta libraries were prepared from cDNA with unique molecular identifiers. The T cell input of about 1 to 10 million gave about 500,000 cDNA molecules. TCRdb reprocessed the PCR reads with MiXCR, giving one entry per CDR3 protein. This table has about 800,000 distinct CDR3 sequences, roughly 27% appearing once. The data stem from a study of post-analysis software for immune sequencing data. Study as a whole: Relapsing-remitting, secondary progressive and progressive-relapsing courses of multiple sclerosis were included.

Study-level results: Controls showed lower frequencies than patients for five TRBV segments, and TRBV5-6, TRBV5-1 and TRBV20-1 were among these. Controls significantly exceeded multiple sclerosis patients in normalized Chao1 diversity.

V shed 1 base and J shed 5 bases, with 5 bases lying between them. The CDR3 runs 12 residues. In germline, CDR1 is LGHDT, CDR2 YNNKEL (reference sequence). This clonotype originated in a girl aged 10 to 17 with multiple sclerosis. V usage is TRBV3-1 and J usage is TRBJ1-2; no clear D. The sequenced sample consisted of blood. CDR3 bases: TGTGCCAGCAGCCAAGTCGAGTATGGCTACACCTTC. As protein: CASSQVEYGYTF. The full variable domain, in which reference TRBV3-1 and TRBJ1-2 provide the parts outside the CDR3, is DTAVSQTPKYLVTQMGNDKSIKCEQNLGHDTMYWYKQDSKKFLKIMFSYNNKELIINETVPNRFSPKSPDKAHLNLHINSLELGDSAVYFCASSQVEYGYTFGSGTRLTVV.